This entry is about one T cell receptor (beta chain). The sample comes from a study of blood T cell repertoires in COVID-19. Study background: PBMCs, B-cell-depleted T cells, or T cells were the source of the cDNA or gDNA that made up the material.

The CDR3 spans 15 residues. Trimming took off 3 bases at V and 0 bases at J, with 8 bases between the two ends. The germline gives CDR1 PRHDT, CDR2 FYEKMQ (reference sequence). Here immunoSEQ multiplex PCR was the method, and the copy in TCRdb shows in-frame clones only, minus some. Among roughly 97,000 clones listed, over 75% were seen once. Sequenced sample: peripheral blood. The sequence came from a human donor in a cohort sampled during active COVID-19. The chain couples TRBV13 to TRBJ2-2; D perhaps matches TRBD1 (6 bases). The CDR3 here is CASSFDRTNTGELFF. As DNA, the CDR3 is TGTGCCAGCAGCTTCGACAGGACGAACACCGGGGAGCTGTTTTTT.